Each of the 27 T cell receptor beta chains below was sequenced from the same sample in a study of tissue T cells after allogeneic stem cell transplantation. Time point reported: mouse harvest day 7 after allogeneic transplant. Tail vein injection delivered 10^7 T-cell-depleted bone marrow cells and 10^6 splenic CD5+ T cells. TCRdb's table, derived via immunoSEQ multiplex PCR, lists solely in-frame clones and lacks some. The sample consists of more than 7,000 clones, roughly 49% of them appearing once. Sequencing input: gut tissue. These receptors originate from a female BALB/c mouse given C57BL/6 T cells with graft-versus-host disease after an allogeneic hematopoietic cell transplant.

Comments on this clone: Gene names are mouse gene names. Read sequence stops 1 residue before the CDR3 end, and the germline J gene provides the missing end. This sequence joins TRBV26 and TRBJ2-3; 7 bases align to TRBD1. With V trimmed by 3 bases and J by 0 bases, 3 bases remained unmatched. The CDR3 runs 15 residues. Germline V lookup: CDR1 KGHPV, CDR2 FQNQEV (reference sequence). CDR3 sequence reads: CASSLMTGSAETLYF. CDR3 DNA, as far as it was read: TGTGCCAGCAGTCTCATGACAGGGAGTGCAGAAACGCTGTAT.

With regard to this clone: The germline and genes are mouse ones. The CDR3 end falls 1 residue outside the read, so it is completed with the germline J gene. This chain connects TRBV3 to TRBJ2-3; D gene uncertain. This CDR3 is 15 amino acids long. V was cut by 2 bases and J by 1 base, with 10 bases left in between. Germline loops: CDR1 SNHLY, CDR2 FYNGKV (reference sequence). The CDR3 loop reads CASSLLGVGAETLYF. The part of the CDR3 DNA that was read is TGTGCCAGCAGCTTACTAGGAGTAGGTGCAGAAACGCTGTAT.

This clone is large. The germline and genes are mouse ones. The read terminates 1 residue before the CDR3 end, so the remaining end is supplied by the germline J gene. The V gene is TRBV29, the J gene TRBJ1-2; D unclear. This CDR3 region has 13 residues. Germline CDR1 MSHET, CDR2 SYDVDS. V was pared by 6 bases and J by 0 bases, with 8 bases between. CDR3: CASRGSANSDYTF. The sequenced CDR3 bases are TGTGCTAGCAGAGGCAGCGCAAACTCCGACTACACC.

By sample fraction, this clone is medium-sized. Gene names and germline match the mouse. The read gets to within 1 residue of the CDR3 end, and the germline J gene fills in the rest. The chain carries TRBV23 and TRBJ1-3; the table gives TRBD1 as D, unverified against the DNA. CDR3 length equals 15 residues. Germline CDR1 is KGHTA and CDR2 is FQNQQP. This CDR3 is CSSSLGQGVGNTLYF. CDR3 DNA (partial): TGCTCCAGCAGCCTGGGACAGGGGGTTGGAAATACGCTCTAT.

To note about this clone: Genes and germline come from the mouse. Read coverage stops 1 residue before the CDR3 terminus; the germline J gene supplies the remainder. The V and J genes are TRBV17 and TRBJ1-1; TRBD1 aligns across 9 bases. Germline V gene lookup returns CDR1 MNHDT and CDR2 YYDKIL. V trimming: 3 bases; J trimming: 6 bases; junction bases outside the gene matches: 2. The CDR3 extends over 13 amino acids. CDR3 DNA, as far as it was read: TGTGCTAGCAGTAGGGACAGGGGAGCAGAAGTCTTC. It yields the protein CASSRDRGAEVF. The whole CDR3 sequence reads CASSRDRGAEVFF.

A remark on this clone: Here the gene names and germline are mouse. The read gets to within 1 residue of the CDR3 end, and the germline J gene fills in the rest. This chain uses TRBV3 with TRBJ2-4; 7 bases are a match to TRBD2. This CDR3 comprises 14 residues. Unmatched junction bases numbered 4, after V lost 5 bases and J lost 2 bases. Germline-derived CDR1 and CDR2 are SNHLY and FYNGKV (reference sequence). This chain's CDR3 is CASSELGTQNTLYF. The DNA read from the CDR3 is TGTGCCAGCAGCGAACTGGGGACTCAAAACACCTTGTAC. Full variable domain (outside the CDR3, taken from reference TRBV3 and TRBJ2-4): GPKVLQIPSHQIIDMGQMVTLNCDPVSNHLYFYWYKQILGQQMEFLVNFYNGKVMEKSKLFKDQFSVERPDGSYFTLKIQPTALEDSAVYFCASSELGTQNTLYFGAGTRLSVL.

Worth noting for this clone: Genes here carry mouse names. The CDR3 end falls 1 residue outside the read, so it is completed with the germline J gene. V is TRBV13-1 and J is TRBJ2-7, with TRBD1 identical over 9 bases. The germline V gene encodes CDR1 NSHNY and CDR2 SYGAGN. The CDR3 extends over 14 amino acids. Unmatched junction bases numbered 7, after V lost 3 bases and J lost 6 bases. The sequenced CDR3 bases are TGTGCCAGCAGTGTCCTCCGGGACAGGGTTGAACAGTAC. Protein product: CASSVLRDRVEQY. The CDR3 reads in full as CASSVLRDRVEQYF.

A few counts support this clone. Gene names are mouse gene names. CDR3: CASSSGLGASQNTLYF. CDR3 DNA, as far as it was read: TGTGCCAGCAGCTCGGGACTGGGGGCTAGTCAAAACACCTTGTAC. The chain has TRBV3 and TRBJ2-4; TRBD2 aligns across 11 bases. The sequence runs out 1 residue before the end of the CDR3; the remainder is reconstructed from the germline J gene. V was clipped by 4 bases and J by 0 bases; unmatched bases: 3. Germline V lookup: CDR1 SNHLY, CDR2 FYNGKV (reference sequence). This CDR3 spans 16 amino acids.

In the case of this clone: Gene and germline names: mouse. CDR3 sequence: CASSLTGGQNTLYF. The CDR3 DNA, read in part, is TGTGCCAGCAGTCTGACAGGGGGTCAAAACACCTTGTAC. V and J are TRBV26 and TRBJ2-4; 7 bases are a match to TRBD1. The read ends 1 residue early relative to the CDR3; the germline J gene fills the gap. The length of the CDR3 is 14 residues. V lost 2 bases, J lost 1 base, and 0 bases stayed unmatched. CDR1 and CDR2 from the germline V gene are KGHPV and FQNQEV (reference sequence).

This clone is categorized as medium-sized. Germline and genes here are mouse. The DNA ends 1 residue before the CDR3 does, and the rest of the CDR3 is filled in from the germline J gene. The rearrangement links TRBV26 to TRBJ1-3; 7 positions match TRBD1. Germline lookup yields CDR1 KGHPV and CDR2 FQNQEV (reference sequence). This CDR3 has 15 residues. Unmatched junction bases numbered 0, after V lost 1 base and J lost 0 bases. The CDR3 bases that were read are TGTGCCAGCAGTCTGTACAGGGGTTCTGGAAATACGCTCTAT. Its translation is CASSLYRGSGNTLY. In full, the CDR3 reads CASSLYRGSGNTLYF.

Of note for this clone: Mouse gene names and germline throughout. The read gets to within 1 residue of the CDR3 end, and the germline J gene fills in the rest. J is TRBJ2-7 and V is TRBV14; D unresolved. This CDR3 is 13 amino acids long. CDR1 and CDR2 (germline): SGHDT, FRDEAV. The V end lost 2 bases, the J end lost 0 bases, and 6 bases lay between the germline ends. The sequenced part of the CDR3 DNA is TGTGCCAGCAGTTTACGCGCCTCCTATGAACAGTAC. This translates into CASSLRASYEQY. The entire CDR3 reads CASSLRASYEQYF.

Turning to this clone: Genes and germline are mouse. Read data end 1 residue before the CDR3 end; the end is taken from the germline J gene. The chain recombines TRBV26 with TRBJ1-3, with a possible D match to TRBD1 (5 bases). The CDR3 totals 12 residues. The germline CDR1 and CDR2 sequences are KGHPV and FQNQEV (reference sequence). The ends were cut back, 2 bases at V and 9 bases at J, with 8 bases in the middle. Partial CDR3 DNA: TGTGCCAGCAGTCTGCAGGGCGGTACGCTCTAT. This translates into CASSLQGGTLY. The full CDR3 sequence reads CASSLQGGTLYF.

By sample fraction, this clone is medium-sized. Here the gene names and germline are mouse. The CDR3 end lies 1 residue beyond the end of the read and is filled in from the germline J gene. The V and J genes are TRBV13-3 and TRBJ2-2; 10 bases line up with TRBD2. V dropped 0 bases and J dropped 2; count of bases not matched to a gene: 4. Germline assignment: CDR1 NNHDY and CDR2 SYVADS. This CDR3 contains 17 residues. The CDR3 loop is CASSDETGGWNTGQLYF. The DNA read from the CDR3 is TGTGCCAGCAGTGATGAGACTGGGGGGTGGAACACCGGGCAGCTCTAC.

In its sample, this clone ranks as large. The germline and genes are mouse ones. CDR3 protein: CASSLGSNERLFF. The covered CDR3 bases are TGTGCTAGCAGTTTAGGGTCCAACGAAAGATTATTT. The rearrangement links TRBV29 to TRBJ1-4; D gene ambiguous. The read comes to an end 1 residue before the CDR3 does, leaving the germline J gene to fill in the end. The germline V gene encodes CDR1 MSHET and CDR2 SYDVDS. The CDR3 loop spans 13 amino acids. V lost 2 bases, J lost 2 bases, and 3 bases lay in between.

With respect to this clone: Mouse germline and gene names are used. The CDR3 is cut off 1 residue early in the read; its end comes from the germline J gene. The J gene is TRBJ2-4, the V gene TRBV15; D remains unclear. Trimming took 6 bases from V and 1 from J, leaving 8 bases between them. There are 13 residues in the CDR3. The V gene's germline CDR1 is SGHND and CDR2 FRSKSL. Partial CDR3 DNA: TGTGCCAGCAGATGGCCCCGTCAAAACACCTTGTAC. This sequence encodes CASRWPRQNTLY. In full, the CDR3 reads CASRWPRQNTLYF.

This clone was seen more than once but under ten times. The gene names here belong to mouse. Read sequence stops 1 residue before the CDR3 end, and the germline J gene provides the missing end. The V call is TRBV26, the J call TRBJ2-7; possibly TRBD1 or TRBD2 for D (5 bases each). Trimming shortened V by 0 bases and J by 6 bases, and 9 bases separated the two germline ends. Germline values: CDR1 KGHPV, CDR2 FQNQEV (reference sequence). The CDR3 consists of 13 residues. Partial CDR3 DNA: TGTGCCAGCAGTCTGTCGGGGGAAAGTGAACAGTAC. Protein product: CASSLSGESEQY. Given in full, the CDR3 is CASSLSGESEQYF. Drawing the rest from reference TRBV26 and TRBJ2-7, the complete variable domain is NSKVIQTPRYLVKGQGQKAKMRCIPEKGHPVVFWYQQNKNNEFKFLINFQNQEVLQQIDMTEKRFSAECPSNSPCSLEIQSSEAGDSALYLCASSLSGESEQYFGPGTRLTVL.

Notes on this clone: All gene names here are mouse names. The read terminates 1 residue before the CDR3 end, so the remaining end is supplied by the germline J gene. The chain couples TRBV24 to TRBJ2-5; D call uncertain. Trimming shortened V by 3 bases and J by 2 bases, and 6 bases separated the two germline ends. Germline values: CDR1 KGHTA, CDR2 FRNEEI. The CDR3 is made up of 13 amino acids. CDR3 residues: CASSLPVQDTQYF. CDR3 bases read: TGTGCCAGCAGTCTTCCAGTCCAAGACACCCAGTAC.

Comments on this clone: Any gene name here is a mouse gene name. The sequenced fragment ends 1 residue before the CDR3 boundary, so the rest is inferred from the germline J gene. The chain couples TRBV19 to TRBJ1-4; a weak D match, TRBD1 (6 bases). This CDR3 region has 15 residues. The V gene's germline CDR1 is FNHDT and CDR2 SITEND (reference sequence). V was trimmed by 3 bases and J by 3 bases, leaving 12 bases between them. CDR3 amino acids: CASSTTGRTNERLFF. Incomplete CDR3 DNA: TGTGCCAGCAGTACTACAGGGAGGACCAACGAAAGATTATTT.

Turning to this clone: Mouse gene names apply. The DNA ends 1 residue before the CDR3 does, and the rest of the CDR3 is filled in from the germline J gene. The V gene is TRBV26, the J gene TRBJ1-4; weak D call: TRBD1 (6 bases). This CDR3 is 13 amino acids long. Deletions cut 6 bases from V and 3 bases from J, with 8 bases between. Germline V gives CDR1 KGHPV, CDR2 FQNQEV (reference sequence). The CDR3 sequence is CASRGAANERLFF. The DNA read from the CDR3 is TGTGCCAGCAGGGGGGCAGCCAACGAAAGATTATTT.

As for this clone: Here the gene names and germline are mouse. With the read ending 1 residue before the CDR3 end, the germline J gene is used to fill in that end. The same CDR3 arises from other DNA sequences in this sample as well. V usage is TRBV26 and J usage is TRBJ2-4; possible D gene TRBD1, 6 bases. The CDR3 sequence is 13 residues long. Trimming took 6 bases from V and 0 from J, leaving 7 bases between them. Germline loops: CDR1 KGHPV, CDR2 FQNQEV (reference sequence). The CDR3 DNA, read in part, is TGTGCCAGCAGGCAGGGGAGTCAAAACACCTTGTAC. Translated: CASRQGSQNTLY. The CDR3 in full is CASRQGSQNTLYF.

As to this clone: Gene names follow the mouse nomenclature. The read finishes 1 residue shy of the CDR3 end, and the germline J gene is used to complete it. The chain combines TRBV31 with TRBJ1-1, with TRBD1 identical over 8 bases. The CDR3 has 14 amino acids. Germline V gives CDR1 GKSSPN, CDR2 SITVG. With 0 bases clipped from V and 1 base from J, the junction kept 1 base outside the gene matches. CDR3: CAWSLGTGNTEVFF. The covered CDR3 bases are TGTGCCTGGAGTCTAGGGACAGGGAACACAGAAGTCTTC.

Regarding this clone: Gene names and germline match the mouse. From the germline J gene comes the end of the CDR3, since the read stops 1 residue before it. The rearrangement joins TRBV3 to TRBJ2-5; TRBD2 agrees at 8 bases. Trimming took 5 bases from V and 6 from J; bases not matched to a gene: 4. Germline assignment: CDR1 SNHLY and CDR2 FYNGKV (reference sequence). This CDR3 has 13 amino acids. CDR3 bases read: TGTGCCAGCAGCAGGGGGGGCGGGGACACCCAGTAC. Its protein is CASSRGGGDTQY. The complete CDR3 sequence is CASSRGGGDTQYF.

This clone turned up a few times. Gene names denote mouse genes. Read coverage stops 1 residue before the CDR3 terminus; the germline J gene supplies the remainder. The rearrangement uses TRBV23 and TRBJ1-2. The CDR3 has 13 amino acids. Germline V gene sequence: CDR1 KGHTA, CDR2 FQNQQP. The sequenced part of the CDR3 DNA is TGCTCCAGCAGCCGGGGATCAAACTCCGACTACACC. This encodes CSSSRGSNSDYT. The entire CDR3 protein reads CSSSRGSNSDYTF.

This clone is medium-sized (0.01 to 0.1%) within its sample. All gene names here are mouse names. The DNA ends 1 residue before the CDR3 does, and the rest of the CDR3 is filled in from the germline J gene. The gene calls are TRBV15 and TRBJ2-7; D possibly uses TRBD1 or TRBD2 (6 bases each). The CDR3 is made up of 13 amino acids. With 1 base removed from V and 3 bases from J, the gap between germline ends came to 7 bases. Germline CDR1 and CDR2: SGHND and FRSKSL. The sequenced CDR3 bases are TGTGCCAGCAGTTTAGGGGGGCGCTATGAACAGTAC. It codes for CASSLGGRYEQY. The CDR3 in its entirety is CASSLGGRYEQYF.

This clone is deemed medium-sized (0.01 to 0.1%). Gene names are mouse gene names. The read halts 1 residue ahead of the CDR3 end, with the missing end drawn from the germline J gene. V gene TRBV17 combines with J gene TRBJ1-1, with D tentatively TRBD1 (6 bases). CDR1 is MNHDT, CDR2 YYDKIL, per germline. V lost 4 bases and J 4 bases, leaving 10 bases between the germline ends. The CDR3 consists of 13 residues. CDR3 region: CASSNGGRTEVFF. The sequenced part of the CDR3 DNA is TGTGCTAGCAGTAACGGGGGGCGCACAGAAGTCTTC. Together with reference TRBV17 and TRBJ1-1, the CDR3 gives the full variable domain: DTTVKQNPRYKLARVGKPVNLICSQTMNHDTMYWYQKKPNQAPKLLLFYYDKILNREADTFEKFQSSRPNNSFCSLYIGSAGLEYSAMYLCASSNGGRTEVFFGKGTRLTVV.

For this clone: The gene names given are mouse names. Incomplete CDR3 DNA: TGTGCCAGCTCCACCGGGACAGCAAACACAGAAGTCTTC. Protein: CASSTGTANTEVF. From start to end, the CDR3 is CASSTGTANTEVFF. The rearrangement joins TRBV12-2 to TRBJ1-1; 7 bases match TRBD1. From the germline J gene comes the end of the CDR3, since the read stops 1 residue before it. The CDR3 spans 14 residues. Germline assignment: CDR1 SGHLS and CDR2 HYDKME. The J segment lost 0 bases and the V segment lost 4 bases, leaving 4 bases of the junction unmatched.

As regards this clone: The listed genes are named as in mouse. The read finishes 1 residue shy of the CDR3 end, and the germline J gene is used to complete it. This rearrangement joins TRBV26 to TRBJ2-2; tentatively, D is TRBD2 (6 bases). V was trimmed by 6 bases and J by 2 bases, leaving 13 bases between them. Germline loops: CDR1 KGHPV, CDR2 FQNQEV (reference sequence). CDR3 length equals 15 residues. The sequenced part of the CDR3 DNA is TGTGCCAGCAGGATACTGGGAGCTAACACCGGGCAGCTCTAC. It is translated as CASRILGANTGQLY. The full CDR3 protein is CASRILGANTGQLYF.